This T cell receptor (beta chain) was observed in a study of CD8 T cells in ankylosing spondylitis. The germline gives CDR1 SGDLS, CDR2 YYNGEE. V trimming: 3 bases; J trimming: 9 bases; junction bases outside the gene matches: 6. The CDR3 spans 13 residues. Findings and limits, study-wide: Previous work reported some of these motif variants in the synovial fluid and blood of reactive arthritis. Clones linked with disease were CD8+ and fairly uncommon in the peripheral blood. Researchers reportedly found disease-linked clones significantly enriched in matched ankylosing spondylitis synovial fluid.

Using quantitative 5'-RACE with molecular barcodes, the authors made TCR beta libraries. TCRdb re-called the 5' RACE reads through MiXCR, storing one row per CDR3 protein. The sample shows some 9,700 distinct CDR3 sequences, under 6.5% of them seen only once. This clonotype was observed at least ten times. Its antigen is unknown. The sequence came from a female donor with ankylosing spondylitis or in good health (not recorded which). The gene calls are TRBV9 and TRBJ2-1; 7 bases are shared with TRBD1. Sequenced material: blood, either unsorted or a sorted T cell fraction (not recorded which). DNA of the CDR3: TGTGCCAGCAGCGAGGGGACAGCGAGTGAGCAGTTCTTC. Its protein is CASSEGTASEQFF.